A single sample gave rise to the 17 T cell receptor beta chains below, sequenced in a study of human T cells and chemical hapten exposure. Using its own MiXCR run on the RACE reads, TCRdb lists one record per CDR3 protein. The sample holds tens of thousands of distinct CDR3 sequences, around 12% seen once. Time point in this sample: pre-sensitization, week 0. As to treatment: therapeutic diphenylcyclopropenone sensitization with weekly scalp DPC. Sequences were derived from whole blood, sampled in connection with sensitization to the hapten diphenylcyclopropenone (DPC). The receptors come from a woman under 40 with alopecia areata. Some clones in this sample may be carry-over from other donors' samples.

This clonotype was counted ten times or more. This chain connects TRBV7-6 to TRBJ2-3; D is unclear. Trimming removed 5 bases at V and 4 bases at J, with 10 bases between. CDR3 length: 13 residues. The germline V gene encodes CDR1 SGHVS and CDR2 FNYEAQ. CDR3 residues: CASSTGLSDTQYF. The CDR3 DNA reads as TGTGCCAGCAGCACCGGGCTCTCAGATACGCAGTATTTT.

This clonotype came up many times. This sequence joins TRBV7-6 and TRBJ2-1; 7 bases line up with TRBD2. V lost 5 bases and J lost 11; bases outside the gene matches: 9. Looked up from germline, CDR1 is SGHVS and CDR2 is FNYEAQ. The CDR3 runs 13 residues. The CDR3 nucleotides are TGTGCCAGCAGCCCAGACCTAGCGGAAAAGCAGTTCTTC. Residues: CASSPDLAEKQFF.

This clonotype was observed a handful of times. This chain connects TRBV30 to TRBJ2-1; 8 bases are a match to TRBD2. The CDR3 is 16 residues long. Looked up from germline, CDR1 is GTSNPN and CDR2 is SVGIG (reference sequence). With V trimmed by 3 bases and J by 2 bases, 9 bases remained unmatched. DNA for the CDR3: TGTGCCTGGAGCCGGTTGGGACTAGGTACCTACAATGAGCAGTTCTTC. It is translated as CAWSRLGLGTYNEQFF.

This sequence joins TRBV7-6 and TRBJ2-1, with D possibly being TRBD1 (5 bases). Trimming cost V 2 bases and J 8 bases, with 16 bases left between them. This CDR3 is 15 amino acids long. CDR1 and CDR2 (germline): SGHVS, FNYEAQ. The CDR3 region has the DNA TGTGCCAGCAGCTTAAGAATACAGGCTCTAGATGAGCAGTTCTTC. Translation: CASSLRIQALDEQFF.

This clonotype has just a few counts. The chain couples TRBV28 to TRBJ2-5, with 8 bases lining up with TRBD1. Germline CDR1 is MDHEN and CDR2 is SYDVKM. The ends lost 6 bases at V and 3 bases at J; junction bases unmatched: 6. The CDR3 has 14 residues. The CDR3 DNA sequence: TGTGCCAGCAGAAACGGACAGGGCGAAGAGACCCAGTACTTC. It encodes CASRNGQGEETQYF.

This clonotype has a count of ten or more. This rearrangement joins TRBV7-9 to TRBJ2-3, with D perhaps assigned TRBD1 or TRBD2 (6 bases each). The CDR3 length is 15 residues. The V gene lost 0 bases and the J gene lost 4 bases, with 11 bases spanning the gap. Per germline, CDR1 SEHNR and CDR2 FQNEAQ (reference sequence). As DNA, the CDR3 is TGTGCCAGCAGCTTAGCTCTGGGGGGCCCAGATACGCAGTATTTT. Translation gives CASSLALGGPDTQYF.

There are many counts of this clonotype. V is TRBV7-6 and J is TRBJ2-6; TRBD1 is a possible D gene (5 bases). V was cut by 0 bases and J by 2 bases, with 11 bases left in between. Germline V lookup: CDR1 SGHVS, CDR2 FNYEAQ. CDR3 size: 17 residues. This CDR3 is CASSLAQWGAGANVLTF. CDR3 DNA sequence: TGTGCCAGCAGCTTAGCGCAGTGGGGCGCTGGGGCCAACGTCCTGACTTTC.

The J gene is TRBJ2-6, the V gene TRBV23-1, with D perhaps matching TRBD1 (6 bases). TRBV23-1 is an open reading frame whose function is uncertain. With 2 bases removed from V and 0 bases from J, the gap between germline ends came to 17 bases. The CDR3 consists of 19 residues. The DNA for the CDR3 is TGCGCCAGCAGTCAAACAACCGACAGGATCTCCTCTGGGGCCAACGTCCTGACTTTC. The encoded protein is CASSQTTDRISSGANVLTF.

Remarks on this clonotype: Given a much more abundant clone one base away, this may be a read error. The CDR3 bases are TGTGTCAGCAGCCAAGAGTGGGAAGGAGGAGAGCAGTACTTC. Translated, it gives CVSSQEWEGGEQYF. The J gene is TRBJ2-7, the V gene TRBV4-2; TRBD2 might be the D (5 bases). Germline assignment: CDR1 LGHNA and CDR2 YNFKEQ. The CDR3 totals 14 residues.

The table lists this clonotype with a count of one. CDR3 in amino acids: CASRDRGSDTQYF. The CDR3 region has the DNA TGTGCCAGCAGGGACAGGGGATCAGATACGCAGTATTTT. The chain uses TRBV27 and TRBJ2-3; 9 bases are a match to TRBD1. There are 13 residues in the CDR3. The V segment lost 6 bases and the J segment 4 bases; nucleotides outside the gene matches: 2. Germline V CDR1 and CDR2: MNHEY, SMNVEV (reference sequence).

The V call is TRBV11-3, the J call TRBJ2-7; D possibly matches TRBD1 or TRBD2 (5 bases each). This CDR3 is built from 13 residues. Trimming cost V 4 bases and J 6 bases, with 13 bases left between them. Germline V lookup: CDR1 SGHNT, CDR2 YENEEA. CDR3 coding DNA: TGTGCCAGCAGCTACCATGATGGGGGCGAGCAGTACTTC. This encodes CASSYHDGGEQYF.

This clonotype has more than one count but fewer than ten. The V call is TRBV28, the J call TRBJ2-1; either TRBD1 or TRBD2 may fit D (5 bases each). Trimming stripped 5 bases from V and 10 bases from J, with 15 bases between. There are 13 residues in the CDR3. Germline V gene lookup returns CDR1 MDHEN and CDR2 SYDVKM. The CDR3 loop reads CASSPGTSGEQFF. CDR3 DNA: TGTGCCAGCAGTCCCGGGACCTCTGGGGAGCAGTTCTTC. Full variable domain (remainder filled in from reference TRBV28 and TRBJ2-1): DVKVTQSSRYLVKRTGEKVFLECVQDMDHENMFWYRQDPGLGLRLIYFSYDVKMKEKGDIPEGYSVSREKKERFSLILESASTNQTSMYLCASSPGTSGEQFFGPGTRLTVL.

This clonotype appeared many times. J is TRBJ2-2 and V is TRBV9; no clear D. Germline-derived CDR1 and CDR2 are SGDLS and YYNGEE. This CDR3 spans 13 amino acids. Trimming took 1 base from V and 7 from J, leaving 8 bases between them. The CDR3 is CASSVMVRGELFF. For the CDR3, the DNA is TGTGCCAGCAGCGTAATGGTTCGCGGGGAGCTGTTTTTT.

This clonotype occurred many times. J is TRBJ1-5 and V is TRBV28; D ambiguous. V was cut by 1 base and J by 4 bases, with 8 bases left in between. The CDR3 sequence is 14 residues long. In germline, CDR1 is MDHEN, CDR2 SYDVKM. Written as DNA, the CDR3 is TGTGCCAGCAGTTTATTTAGCGGAAATCAGCCCCAGCATTTT. Encoded protein: CASSLFSGNQPQHF. Combining the CDR3 with reference TRBV28 and TRBJ1-5 gives the whole variable domain DVKVTQSSRYLVKRTGEKVFLECVQDMDHENMFWYRQDPGLGLRLIYFSYDVKMKEKGDIPEGYSVSREKKERFSLILESASTNQTSMYLCASSLFSGNQPQHFGDGTRLSIL.

There are many counts of this clonotype. The chain employs TRBV7-2 and TRBJ2-7; possible D gene TRBD2, 5 bases. Germline loops: CDR1 SGHTA, CDR2 FQGNSA. This CDR3 has 15 residues. The V end lost 6 bases, the J end lost 3 bases, and 18 bases lay between the germline ends. In DNA, the CDR3 is TGTGCCAGCAGTCTCCGTACGGGAATGGACTACGAGCAGTACTTC. Translated, it gives CASSLRTGMDYEQYF.

At least ten counts were recorded for this clonotype. This rearrangement joins TRBV5-5 to TRBJ2-5; 9 nucleotides agree with TRBD1. Germline-derived CDR1 and CDR2 are SGHKS and YYEKEE (reference sequence). The CDR3 contains 15 residues. V lost 4 bases, J lost 4 bases, and 8 bases stayed unmatched. The DNA for the CDR3 is TGTGCCAGCAGCACCAGGACAGGGGAAGCAGAGACCCAGTACTTC. Its protein is CASSTRTGEAETQYF.

The chain employs TRBV10-1 and TRBJ2-1; D gene uncertain. Germline values: CDR1 WNHNN, CDR2 SYGVQD (reference sequence). This CDR3 has 11 amino acids. Trimming removed 8 bases at V and 9 bases at J, with 11 bases between. CDR3 region: CASPLWAEQFF. As DNA, the CDR3 is TGCGCCAGCCCCCTTTGGGCTGAGCAGTTCTTC.